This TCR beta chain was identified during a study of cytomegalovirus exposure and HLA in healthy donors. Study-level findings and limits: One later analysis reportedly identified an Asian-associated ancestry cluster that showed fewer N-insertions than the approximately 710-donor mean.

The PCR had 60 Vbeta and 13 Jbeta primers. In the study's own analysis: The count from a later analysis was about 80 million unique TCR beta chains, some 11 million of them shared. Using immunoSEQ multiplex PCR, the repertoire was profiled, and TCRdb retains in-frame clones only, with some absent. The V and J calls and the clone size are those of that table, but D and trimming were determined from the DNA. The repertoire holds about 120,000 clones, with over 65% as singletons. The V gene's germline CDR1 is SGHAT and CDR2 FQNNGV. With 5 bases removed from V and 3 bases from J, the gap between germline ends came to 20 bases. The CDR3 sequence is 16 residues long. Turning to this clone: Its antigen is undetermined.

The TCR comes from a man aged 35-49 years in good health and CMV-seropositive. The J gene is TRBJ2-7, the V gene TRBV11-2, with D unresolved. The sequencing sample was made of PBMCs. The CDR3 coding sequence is TGTGCCAGCAGCCCGATAAATTACAGATCCGACTACGAGCAGTACTTC. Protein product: CASSPINYRSDYEQYF. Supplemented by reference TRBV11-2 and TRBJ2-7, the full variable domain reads EAGVAQSPRYKIIEKRQSVAFWCNPISGHATLYWYQQILGQGPKLLIQFQNNGVVDDSQLPKDRFSAERLKGVDSTLKIQPAKLEDSAVYLCASSPINYRSDYEQYFGPGTRLTVT.